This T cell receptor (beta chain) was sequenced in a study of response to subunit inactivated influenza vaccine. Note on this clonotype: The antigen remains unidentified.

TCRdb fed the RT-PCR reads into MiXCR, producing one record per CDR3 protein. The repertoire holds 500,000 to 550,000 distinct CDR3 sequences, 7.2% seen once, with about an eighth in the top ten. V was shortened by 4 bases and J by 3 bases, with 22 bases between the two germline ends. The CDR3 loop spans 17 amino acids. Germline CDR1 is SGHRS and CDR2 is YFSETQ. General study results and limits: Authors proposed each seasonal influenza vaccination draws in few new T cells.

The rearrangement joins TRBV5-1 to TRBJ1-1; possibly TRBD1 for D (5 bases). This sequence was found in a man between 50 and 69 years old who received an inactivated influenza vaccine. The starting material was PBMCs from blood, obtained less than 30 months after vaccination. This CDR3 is CASSPQQQGGFYTEAFF. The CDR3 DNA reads TGCGCCAGCAGCCCACAGCAGCAGGGCGGGTTTTACACTGAAGCTTTCTTT.